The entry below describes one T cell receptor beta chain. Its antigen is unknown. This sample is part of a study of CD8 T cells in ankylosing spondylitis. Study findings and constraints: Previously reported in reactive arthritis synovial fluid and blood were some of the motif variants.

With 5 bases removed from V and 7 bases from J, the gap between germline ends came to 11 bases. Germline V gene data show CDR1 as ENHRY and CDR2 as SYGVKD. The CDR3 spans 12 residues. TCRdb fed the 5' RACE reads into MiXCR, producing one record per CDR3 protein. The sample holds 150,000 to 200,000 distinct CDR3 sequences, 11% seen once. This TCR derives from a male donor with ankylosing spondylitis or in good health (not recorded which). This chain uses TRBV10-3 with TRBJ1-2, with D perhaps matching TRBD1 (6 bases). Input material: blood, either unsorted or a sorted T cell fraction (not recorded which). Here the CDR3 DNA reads TGTGCCATCAGTTGGACAGACGGTGGCTACACCTTC. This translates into CAISWTDGGYTF.